This record concerns one T cell receptor beta chain sequence. Its matching antigen is unknown. Not a single patient had been given any form of treatment at any point before undergoing thyroid surgery. The sample is drawn from a study of metastatic and nonmetastatic thyroid tumors. Study-level findings and limits: Versus benign nodules, malignant thyroid tumors reportedly had significantly higher TCR beta diversity, in blood and tumor.

TCRdb ran MiXCR on the PCR reads. The sample yields thousands of clones, 39% seen once. V gave up 1 base and J gave up 4 bases, with 10 bases separating them. Germline V gene lookup returns CDR1 GTSNPN and CDR2 SVGIG (reference sequence). There are 13 residues in the CDR3. Sequencing was carried out using tumor tissue. This clonotype originated in a female donor with papillary thyroid cancer or a benign thyroid nodule (not recorded which). Some clones in this sample may be carry-over from other donors' samples. This chain uses TRBV30 with TRBJ2-5, with D uncertain. CDR3 amino acids: CAWSGISLETQYF. The CDR3 DNA follows: TGTGCCTGGAGTGGGATAAGTTTAGAGACCCAGTACTTC.